Listed here are 21 T cell receptor beta chains from one sample, sequenced in a study of blood T cells in healthy people across ages. A second roughly 6 to 12 cycle PCR used barcoded and J-beta primers. TCRdb analysed the 5' RACE reads with MiXCR anew, one entry per CDR3 protein. Of about 1 million distinct CDR3 sequences listed, about 23% are singletons. These data also featured in a second study, about T cells of mothers and their children.

Sequenced input: blood. These receptors were obtained from a girl aged 2 to 9 in good health.

J is TRBJ1-1 and V is TRBV19; no clear D. This CDR3 spans 13 amino acids. Per germline, CDR1 LNHDA and CDR2 SQIVND (reference sequence). The V gene lost 0 bases and the J gene lost 11 bases, with 13 bases spanning the gap. DNA for the CDR3: TGTGCCAGTAGTATAGATCGAGCAGGTTCGGCTTTCTTT. Translated: CASSIDRAGSAFF. Drawing the rest from reference TRBV19 and TRBJ1-1, the complete variable domain is DGGITQSPKYLFRKEGQNVTLSCEQNLNHDAMYWYRQDPGQGLRLIYYSQIVNDFQKGDIAEGYSVSREKKESFPLTVTSAQKNPTAFYLCASSIDRAGSAFFGQGTRLTVV.

The chain uses TRBV12-5 and TRBJ2-1; D perhaps matches TRBD2 (6 bases). Trimming took 4 bases from V and 2 from J, leaving 15 bases between them. The CDR3 is 16 residues long. The germline gives CDR1 LGHNT, CDR2 FRNRAP. The CDR3 DNA is TGTGCTAGTGGTTCTATGTGGGGGGAGGCCTACAATGAGCAGTTCTTC. Translating it yields CASGSMWGEAYNEQFF.

This clonotype has more than one count but fewer than ten. The J gene is TRBJ2-7, the V gene TRBV2; possibly TRBD1 for D (5 bases). V was trimmed by 2 bases and J by 2 bases, leaving 10 bases between them. The germline gives CDR1 SNHLY, CDR2 FYNNEI. This CDR3 is 14 amino acids long. The DNA for the CDR3 is TGTGCCAGCAGTGAATATCAGGGTGCCTACGAGCAGTACTTC. Protein sequence: CASSEYQGAYEQYF. The full variable domain, in which reference TRBV2 and TRBJ2-7 provide the parts outside the CDR3, is EPEVTQTPSHQVTQMGQEVILRCVPISNHLYFYWYRQILGQKVEFLVSFYNNEISEKSEIFDDQFSVERPDGSNFTLKIRSTKLEDSAMYFCASSEYQGAYEQYFGPGTRLTVT.

The genes are TRBV20-1 and TRBJ2-1; 15 bases agree with TRBD2. The CDR3 extends over 14 amino acids. J lost 5 bases, V lost 5 bases, and 1 base had no gene match. CDR1 is DFQATT and CDR2 is SNEGSKA in the germline V gene (reference sequence). In DNA, the CDR3 is TGCAGTGCTGGGACTAGCGGGGGGAACAATGAGCAGTTCTTC. Translating it yields CSAGTSGGNNEQFF.

The table lists this clonotype with a few counts. The genes are TRBV5-1 and TRBJ1-4, with 7 nucleotides matching TRBD1. After removal of 3 bases from V and 7 bases from J, the junction contained 12 bases not matched to a gene. The CDR3 length is 16 residues. Germline CDR1 SGHRS, CDR2 YFSETQ. CDR3 sequence reads: CASSWDPTGISEKLFF. The CDR3 DNA follows: TGCGCCAGCAGCTGGGACCCGACAGGGATCAGTGAAAAACTGTTTTTT.

This chain joins TRBV12-3 or TRBV12-4 and TRBJ2-7; D gene unclear. This CDR3 is built from 12 residues. V was cut by 6 bases and J by 5 bases, with 11 bases left in between. The CDR3 loop is CASRFVRDEQYF. For the CDR3, the DNA is TGTGCCAGCAGATTCGTAAGAGACGAGCAGTACTTC.

Ten or more counts support this clonotype. The chain joins TRBV9 to TRBJ2-5; D is perhaps TRBD1 (6 bases). Germline V gene lookup returns CDR1 SGDLS and CDR2 YYNGEE. Trimming left V 2 bases short and J 1 base short, with 9 bases between. There are 14 residues in the CDR3. As DNA, the CDR3 is TGTGCCAGCAGCGTTGGGGGCAGCCAAGAGACCCAGTACTTC. It encodes CASSVGGSQETQYF.

The table lists this clonotype with a few counts. This sequence joins TRBV4-3 and TRBJ2-7; D is unclear. V was trimmed by 0 bases and J by 4 bases, leaving 16 bases between them. The CDR3 is 16 amino acids. The germline V gene has CDR1 LGHNA and CDR2 YSLEER. CDR3 bases: TGCGCCAGCAGCCAAGATGGACCACCGCTCAGGTACGAGCAGTACTTC. Protein product: CASSQDGPPLRYEQYF.

The chain has TRBV7-2 and TRBJ2-7; tentative D call: TRBD1 (6 bases). Trimming stripped 0 bases from V and 4 bases from J, with 10 bases between. CDR1 is SGHTA and CDR2 is FQGNSA in the germline V gene. The length of the CDR3 is 14 residues. The DNA for the CDR3 is TGTGCCAGCAGCTTAGCGGGGGCGGCTTACGAGCAGTACTTC. This codes for CASSLAGAAYEQYF.

The chain carries TRBV6-5 and TRBJ2-7; a weak D match, TRBD2 (7 bases). CDR1 is MNHEY and CDR2 is SVGAGI in the germline V gene. Trimming left V 1 base short and J 5 bases short, with 12 bases between. CDR3 length equals 14 residues. CDR3 region: CASSYFEGGNEQYF. The DNA of the CDR3 is TGTGCCAGCAGTTACTTTGAGGGGGGGAACGAGCAGTACTTC.

V is TRBV12-3 or TRBV12-4 and J is TRBJ1-1; maybe TRBD1 (5 bases). This CDR3 has 11 amino acids. V was shortened by 2 bases and J by 8 bases, with 6 bases between the two germline ends. The DNA for the CDR3 is TGTGCCAGCAGTTTAAACAGGGAAGCTTTCTTT. Its translation is CASSLNREAFF.

CDR3 protein: CASSGTGGGLYTQYF. CDR3 coding DNA: TGTGCCAGCAGCGGGACCGGTGGGGGACTTTATACGCAGTATTTT. The chain links TRBV13 to TRBJ2-3; possible D gene TRBD2, 6 bases. Germline-derived CDR1 and CDR2 are PRHDT and FYEKMQ (reference sequence). The ends were cut back, 5 bases at V and 7 bases at J, with 19 bases in the middle. The CDR3 is 15 residues long. The full variable domain, with the rest looked up from reference TRBV13 and TRBJ2-3, is AAGVIQSPRHLIKEKRETATLKCYPIPRHDTVYWYQQGPGQDPQFLISFYEKMQSDKGSIPDRFSAQQFSDYHSELNMSSLELGDSALYFCASSGTGGGLYTQYFGPGTRLTVL.

This clonotype occurred a few times. This sequence joins TRBV11-2 and TRBJ1-1; D ambiguous. Looked up from germline, CDR1 is SGHAT and CDR2 is FQNNGV. The CDR3 is made up of 12 amino acids. The V end was cut by 1 base, the J end by 7 bases, with 7 bases between. CDR3 DNA: TGTGCCAGCAGCTTAGGGATAAGTGAAGCTTTCTTT. Translation: CASSLGISEAFF.

CDR3 sequence (DNA): TGTGCCAGCAGGCTAATCGGACGTTTTGAAGCTTTCTTT. Translation gives CASRLIGRFEAFF. The rearrangement links TRBV11-2 to TRBJ1-1, with no clear D. Germline loops: CDR1 SGHAT, CDR2 FQNNGV. This CDR3 region has 13 residues. Trimming pared 6 bases from V and 7 bases from J, leaving 15 bases between.

There are a few counts of this clonotype. The chain joins TRBV11-2 to TRBJ2-1, with TRBD1 identical over 7 bases. With V trimmed by 3 bases and J by 7 bases, 12 bases remained unmatched. The CDR3 spans 16 residues. In germline, CDR1 is SGHAT, CDR2 FQNNGV. CDR3: CASSLRRGPIGNEQFF. In DNA form, the CDR3 reads TGTGCCAGCAGCTTGCGTAGGGGGCCAATAGGGAATGAGCAGTTCTTC.

This clonotype was counted a few times. At one end the junction does not follow the germline gene, possibly because of a read error. V and J are TRBV4-1 and TRBJ2-4, with a weak D call TRBD2 (6 bases). Germline V gene sequence: CDR1 MGHRA, CDR2 YSYEKL. This CDR3 region has 17 residues. The CDR3 DNA sequence: TGCACCAGCAGCCAAGGGGCGGGGTTGAATACCAAAAACATTCAGTACTTC. This codes for CTSSQGAGLNTKNIQYF.

The gene calls are TRBV6-1 and TRBJ2-5; TRBD1 matches at 11 bases. Germline V gives CDR1 MNHNS, CDR2 SASEGT. The J segment lost 0 bases and the V segment lost 0 bases, leaving 3 bases of the junction unmatched. The CDR3 runs 17 residues. The CDR3 DNA reads TGTGCCAGCAGTGAAGCCCGGGACAGGGGGGACCAAGAGACCCAGTACTTC. It encodes CASSEARDRGDQETQYF.

This clonotype was seen a handful of times. The chain couples TRBV3-1 to TRBJ2-2; possibly TRBD2 for D (6 bases). This CDR3 has 15 amino acids. Germline CDR1 and CDR2: LGHDT and YNNKEL (reference sequence). Trimming took off 7 bases at V and 5 bases at J, with 17 bases between the two ends. The CDR3 spells CASNNFKEGTGELFF. The CDR3 DNA reads as TGTGCCAGCAACAATTTTAAGGAGGGTACCGGGGAGCTGTTTTTT.

This clonotype was seen only a few times. This chain connects TRBV5-6 to TRBJ2-5, with TRBD2 matching over 8 bases. The J call is in doubt because the DNA end fits TRBJ2-7 better. Germline V CDR1 and CDR2: SGHDT, YYEEEE. The CDR3 covers 15 residues. Written as DNA, the CDR3 is TGTGCCAGCAGCCTGTCTGGACTAGCTTCCTACGAGCAGTACTTC. This codes for CASSLSGLASYEQYF.

The chain has TRBV6-2 or TRBV6-3 and TRBJ2-5; D is undetermined. The end of the DNA aligns better with TRBJ2-7, so the J call may be wrong. Germline loops: CDR1 MNHEY, CDR2 SVGEGT. The CDR3 has 12 residues. CDR3 nucleotide sequence: TGTGCCAGCAGTTACTTCGGACACGAGCAGTACTTC. Protein: CASSYFGHEQYF.

The sample holds a few counts of this clonotype. The chain recombines TRBV7-2 with TRBJ2-5; TRBD1 might be the D (6 bases). V lost 3 bases to trimming and J lost 10 bases, with 21 bases between them. Germline CDR1 SGHTA, CDR2 FQGNSA. The CDR3 runs to 15 residues. The CDR3 loop reads CASSLLWDTSTDQYF. CDR3 in DNA: TGTGCCAGCAGCTTGCTGTGGGACACCTCAACGGACCAGTACTTC.